What follows are 16 T cell receptor beta chains derived from one specimen sequenced in a study of breast tumors, draining lymph nodes, adjacent tissues. MiXCR, applied by TCRdb to the multiplex PCR reads, yields one record per CDR3 protein. The sample shows about 31,000 distinct CDR3 sequences, roughly two thirds of them seen only once. Source material: breast tumor tissue. The source of these receptors is a female donor with breast cancer. Some clones in this sample may be carry-over from other donors' samples.

The V gene is TRBV6-1, the J gene TRBJ2-2, with D unresolved. Germline lookup yields CDR1 MNHNS and CDR2 SASEGT. This CDR3 region has 13 residues. V lost 10 bases to trimming and J lost 2 bases, with 11 bases between them. CDR3 protein: CATQSVNTGELFF. CDR3 coding DNA: TGTGCCACACAATCGGTCAACACCGGGGAGCTGTTTTTT.

In its sample, this clonotype was seen a few times. The CDR3 protein is CGSYVGTRAYEQYF. As DNA, the CDR3 is TGTGGGTCGTACGTTGGGACTCGGGCCTACGAGCAGTACTTC. The chain combines TRBV2 with TRBJ2-7; possibly TRBD2 for D (6 bases). The CDR3 contains 14 residues. CDR1 SNHLY and CDR2 FYNNEI come from the germline V gene. The whole variable domain, remainder taken from reference TRBV2 and TRBJ2-7, is EPEVTQTPSHQVTQMGQEVILRCVPISNHLYFYWYRQILGQKVEFLVSFYNNEISEKSEIFDDQFSVERPDGSNFTLKIRSTKLEDSAMYFCGSYVGTRAYEQYFGPGTRLTVT.

The V gene is TRBV7-9, the J gene TRBJ1-6, with D perhaps TRBD1 (6 bases). The CDR3 has 14 residues. Per germline, CDR1 SEHNR and CDR2 FQNEAQ (reference sequence). V dropped 3 bases and J dropped 9 bases, with 12 bases sitting between them. This CDR3 reads CASSFVQGGSPLHF. In DNA form, the CDR3 reads TGTGCCAGCAGCTTCGTACAGGGTGGTTCACCCCTCCACTTT.

This chain uses TRBV10-3 with TRBJ1-5, with a possible D match to TRBD1 (6 bases). Trimming stripped 6 bases from V and 4 bases from J, with 7 bases between. Germline CDR1 ENHRY, CDR2 SYGVKD. The CDR3 covers 12 residues. Here the CDR3 DNA reads TGTGCCATCAGGGACAGTAATCAGCCCCAGCATTTT. It translates to CAIRDSNQPQHF.

The chain joins TRBV6-2 or TRBV6-3 to TRBJ1-2, with 9 bases fitting TRBD1. Germline V CDR1 and CDR2: MNHEY, SVGEGT. The CDR3 consists of 15 residues. V shed 6 bases, J shed 3 bases, and the junction held 8 bases outside the gene matches. For the CDR3, the DNA is TGTGCCAGCAGACTAGGGGGACAGGGCCACTATGGCTACACCTTC. This codes for CASRLGGQGHYGYTF.

On this clonotype: Because the CDR3's place on the DNA is in doubt, the DNA is left out and the CDR3 is given as listed by TCRdb. This chain uses TRBV5-4 with TRBJ2-2; the D call of TRBD1 is as the table states it, not checked on the DNA. In germline, CDR1 is SGHNT, CDR2 YYREEE (reference sequence). With termini counted, the CDR3 has 18 amino acids. The CDR3 loop is CASSLQRGYEQYFGELFF.

This clonotype was seen repeatedly, ten times or more. The chain is built from TRBV6-6 and TRBJ2-1; D gene ambiguous. Trimming shortened V by 0 bases and J by 5 bases, and 11 bases separated the two germline ends. This CDR3 region has 15 residues. CDR1 and CDR2 (germline): MNHNY, SVGAGI (reference sequence). The CDR3 protein is CASSYSGVRHNEQFF. CDR3 bases: TGTGCCAGCAGTTACTCTGGGGTTCGACACAATGAGCAGTTCTTC.

The sample holds many counts of this clonotype. This sequence joins TRBV6-2 or TRBV6-3 and TRBJ2-2; D possibly corresponds to TRBD2 (6 bases). V was pared by 5 bases and J by 4 bases, with 11 bases between. CDR1 and CDR2 from the germline V gene are MNHEY and SVGEGT. The CDR3 contains 14 residues. CDR3 DNA sequence: TGTGCCAGCAGTCCGGAGGGAGGCACCGGGGAGCTGTTTTTT. Its protein product is CASSPEGGTGELFF.

The table lists this clonotype with many counts. The rearrangement links TRBV3-1 to TRBJ1-4; D unresolved. V was clipped by 3 bases and J by 10 bases, with 9 bases between them. The CDR3 consists of 12 residues. CDR1 LGHDT and CDR2 YNNKEL come from the germline V gene (reference sequence). DNA for the CDR3: TGTGCCAGCAGCCATTTTGAAGGAAAACTGTTTTTT. Protein sequence: CASSHFEGKLFF.

This clonotype was recorded many times. A much larger clone lies a single base off, so this may be a read error. This chain uses TRBV5-8 with TRBJ1-2; D possibly corresponds to TRBD1 (5 bases). Germline CDR1 reads SGHTS; CDR2 reads YDEGEE. Trimming cost V 0 bases and J 6 bases, with 12 bases left between them. The CDR3 is made up of 14 amino acids. The CDR3 DNA is TGTGCCAGCAGCTTGGGCAGGGCACTTGATGGCTACACCTTC. Translating it yields CASSLGRALDGYTF.

The chain is built from TRBV20-1 and TRBJ1-6; TRBD1 matches 10 bases. The V segment lost 0 bases and the J segment 9 bases; nucleotides outside the gene matches: 5. The CDR3 length is 15 residues. Germline CDR1 DFQATT, CDR2 SNEGSKA (reference sequence). This CDR3 is CSARERQGAASPLHF. The DNA for the CDR3 is TGCAGTGCTAGAGAGAGACAGGGGGCCGCTTCACCCCTCCACTTT.

The V and J genes are TRBV14 and TRBJ1-1, with D possibly matching TRBD1 (5 bases). The CDR3 contains 14 residues. Per germline, CDR1 SGHDN and CDR2 FVKESK. V was clipped by 1 base and J by 4 bases, with 10 bases between them. The CDR3 loop is CASSQAGVLTEAFF. Written as DNA, the CDR3 is TGTGCCAGCAGCCAAGCGGGGGTTCTCACTGAAGCTTTCTTT. The whole variable domain, remainder taken from reference TRBV14 and TRBJ1-1, is EAGVTQFPSHSVIEKGQTVTLRCDPISGHDNLYWYRRVMGKEIKFLLHFVKESKQDESGMPNNRFLAERTGGTYSTLKVQPAELEDSGVYFCASSQAGVLTEAFFGQGTRLTVV.

This clonotype was found a few times. The chain is built from TRBV7-9 and TRBJ2-1, with TRBD1 as a possible D gene (5 bases). The germline V gene encodes CDR1 SEHNR and CDR2 FQNEAQ (reference sequence). The CDR3 is made up of 13 amino acids. Trimming stripped 1 base from V and 8 bases from J, with 9 bases between. As DNA, the CDR3 is TGTGCCAGCAGCTTAGTTCCCAGGGATGAGCAGTTCTTC. Translation: CASSLVPRDEQFF.

Judged by abundance, this clonotype is medium-sized. This chain uses TRBV20-1 with TRBJ2-7; D remains ambiguous. The CDR3 has 15 amino acids. Trimming pared 6 bases from V and 0 bases from J, leaving 18 bases between. Looked up from germline, CDR1 is DFQATT and CDR2 is SNEGSKA (reference sequence). The CDR3 DNA is TGCAGTGCCACCCAGGCAGGAAAGGGCTCCTACGAGCAGTACTTC. Its protein is CSATQAGKGSYEQYF.

The chain joins TRBV29-1 to TRBJ2-1, with a tentative D call TRBD1 (6 bases). CDR3 length: 11 residues. The germline V and J ends were trimmed by 4 bases and 11 bases, with 12 bases remaining between them. CDR1 and CDR2 from the germline V gene are SQVTM and ANQGSEA. CDR3 protein: CSVVGQTKQFF. CDR3 in DNA: TGCAGCGTTGTCGGACAGACAAAGCAGTTCTTC.

The rearrangement joins TRBV20-1 to TRBJ2-3, with D possibly matching TRBD2 (6 bases). Germline loops: CDR1 DFQATT, CDR2 SNEGSKA (reference sequence). Trimming removed 0 bases from V and 4 bases from J, with 8 bases in between. The length of the CDR3 is 13 residues. CDR3 in amino acids: CSARDSGSDTQYF. CDR3 nucleotide sequence: TGCAGTGCTAGAGATAGCGGCTCAGATACGCAGTATTTT.